The T cell receptor (beta chain) described here comes from a study of cytomegalovirus exposure and HLA in healthy donors (dated by TCRdb to 2015 to 2018). Context from the whole study: An earlier analysis of roughly 500 of the donors reported 250 to 350 Gb of sequence data and 117 million unique TCR beta sequences from 150 million to 200 million T cells. Roughly 300 gigabases of sequencing data and around 80 million unique TCR sequences made up an early release that covered 500 to 650 HLA-typed donors. Among the roughly 400 genotyped donors, 81% belonged to the genetic ancestry cluster associated with self-reported Caucasian donors. The study was designed to test whether signatures of past pathogen exposure could be identified by cataloging public T cell receptors. Using immunosequencing, the study profiled T cell repertoires from around 670 subjects and related those repertoires to cytomegalovirus serostatus. A separate validation cohort of 90 to 150 different subjects was used in addition to the approximately 700-subject first cohort. The study combined high-throughput TCR immunosequencing, statistical association of individual TCRs with disease status, and machine learning to predict cytomegalovirus infection status. In a later analysis, previously published TCR beta repertoires from 666 donors were re-analyzed and high-resolution HLA genotyping was added so that TCR occurrence patterns could be studied. In the later analysis, no new phenotypic data were used to find candidate immune exposures; instead, reliance was placed on TCR beta sequences and their occurrence across donors. An earlier analysis of 587 of the donors applied high-throughput TCR beta sequencing to assess whether each TCR beta V gene segment acted as functional or pseudogenic. Alongside the repertoire data, information on donor age, sex, ethnicity and CMV serostatus was compiled. A later genetic analysis used genome-wide SNP genotypes for 398 of the 666 donors, treating that subset as a discovery cohort. All discovery cohort repertoires had been generated using a single sequencing platform. HLA typing covered class I and class II loci at four-digit resolution. The number of donors typed differed by locus, with about 629-640 for A, B, C, DRB1 and DQB1, 522 for DQA1, approximately 580 for DPA1, and 450 to 480 for DPB1. Four to six DR-DQ haplotypes were handled as single units for association and clustering because linkage in the cohort was strong. Across around 400 genotyped donors of the cohort, an average of about 250,000 unique TCR beta nucleotide sequences per donor were sequenced, and roughly 18% of those sequences were non-productive. The full study reports these points: Immune exposure information for the cohort was limited to CMV serostatus. The study listed 150 to 200 TCR beta chains as associated with cytomegalovirus. A later genetic analysis associated a missense DCLRE1C variant with V-gene and J-gene trimming of TCR beta chains, and an independent cohort replicated the association. The presence/absence analyses assumed that sequencing depth was roughly uniform across donors, and that assumption may not be true. According to a later analysis, parvovirus B19, influenza, CMV and Epstein-Barr virus appeared linked to several top co-occurrence clusters. Because the 87-base-pair reads could not distinguish some IMGT-functional V segments, including TRBV6-2 and TRBV6-3, those segments were excluded. This cohort had only TCR beta chains sequenced, and the lack of alpha or paired-chain data limited which features could be detected. A later analysis associated some 17,000 TCR beta sequences with specific HLA alleles at a false discovery rate of 0.05. An earlier analysis of several hundred of the donors showed that most TCR beta V segments appeared in productive rearrangements either about 90% or about 30% of the time, which broadly matched IMGT annotations. The sequencing pipeline was judged likely to have produced a cluster of highly shared sequence variants as a technical artifact. Linkage disequilibrium might explain the correlated functional status among segregating V segments, but an unknown experimental factor could not be ruled out. Because counts were too low, more than 15 rarely observed V segments, including chromosome 9 orphons, were left out of the earlier analysis of 587 of the donors. The authors suggested that the approach could potentially be extended to other disease states and immunological phenotypes. When HLA alleles, especially DR and DQ, strongly co-occurred, TCR associations were difficult to assign to individual alleles. In a later genetic analysis, fewer N-insertions in productive TCRs were reported among donors in an Asian-associated ancestry cluster than the roughly 670-donor mean. According to a later analysis, most CMV-associated TCR beta chains appeared to be HLA-restricted, and the HLA associations seemed to be driven largely by CMV exposure. A later analysis found that TCR association rates varied across HLA loci, with DRB1 alleles showing the most associated TCRs and HLA-C alleles the fewest. While some public TCRs were present in many individuals, most TCR sequences turned up only very rarely across donors. Cytomegalovirus status was reported to be diagnosed by the classifier with high specificity and sensitivity in both the original and validation cohorts. A later analysis found that HLA-associated TCR beta chains were more clonally expanded and had lower generation probabilities than equally common non-associated chains. A further reported finding was that TCR beta sequences accurately predicted the HLA-A and HLA-B alleles for most subjects in the first cohort. Because HLA typing was unavailable for some donors at each locus, only the typed subset was used in association tests. In vitro tests confirmed that a few of the cytomegalovirus-associated TCR beta chains recognize cytomegalovirus antigens.

This clone occurred once. It lacks a known antigen. The record has no base qualities; no much larger clone is one base away. V gives up 7 bases and J gives up 4 bases, and the segment between their germline ends measures 11 bases. From the cysteine up to the phenylalanine, the CDR3 has a length of 13 residues. Left in the record is the CDR3 DNA by itself, 39 bases read in frame from the first base. CDR1 and CDR2 were assigned from the germline V gene as SNHLY and FYNNEI. Libraries were made using the immunoSEQ multiplex PCR assay. The multiplex PCR relied on a mix of 60 forward primers for TCR Vbeta segments and 13 reverse primers for TCR Jbeta segments. Amplification of the CDR3 region of rearranged TCR beta genes was performed with a multiplex PCR assay on genomic DNA. The amplified TCR beta libraries were sequenced on the Illumina HiSeq System as 87-base-pair reads. The published analysis was carried out like this. A later analysis tallied about 77 million unique TCR beta chains across the 666 repertoires, and some 12 million of those chains were shared by two or more donors. A nearest-neighbor algorithm error-corrected the raw reads and collapsed the reads into unique sequences, merging closely related sequences to remove PCR and sequencing errors. CDR3 sequences were aligned to IMGT reference sequences to assign V, D and J gene segments. For a sequence to be retained, at least a six-nucleotide match to both a V gene segment and a J gene segment was required. A rearrangement was called productive if the CDR3 had no stop codons and remained in frame with V and J, and every other rearrangement was called non-productive. CDR3 was defined according to IMGT convention as the region running from the second conserved V-encoded cysteine to the conserved J-encoded phenylalanine. In an earlier analysis of just under 600 of the donors, sequences lacking an unambiguous match to a single V gene segment were excluded. In an earlier analysis of roughly 600 of the donors, a V segment was called functional when productive rearrangements were above 56.7%, and segregating when the standard deviation between donors exceeded 5%. A statistical classification framework was built for diagnosing cytomegalovirus status from the catalog of TCR beta chain sequences. In a later analysis, TCR nucleotide sequences were compared against IMGT/GENE-DB human TR gene sequences so that V and J genes could be assigned. The TCRdist pipeline was used in a later analysis to assign CDR3 sequences and most-parsimonious VDJ recombination scenarios. In a later analysis, each TCR beta chain was defined by its CDR3 amino acid sequence together with its V-gene family, and reads without a unique V-gene family were excluded. In a later analysis, 450 to 600 highly shared, low-generation-probability nucleotide sequences were removed to address suspected cross-contamination and a sequencing artifact. A later analysis calculated a clonal expansion index for each public chain from normalized within-repertoire ranks of inferred template counts. In a later analysis, generation probabilities were computed with a VDJ recombination model fitted to out-of-frame rearrangements, and the resulting probabilities were checked against IGoR. In a later analysis, hypergeometric tests were used to score TCR-TCR, TCR-HLA and TCR-CMV co-occurrence, with a repertoire-size bias correction applied to TCR pairs. False discovery rates were estimated in a later analysis by permuting HLA or CMV assignments 20 times. In a later analysis, co-occurring TCRs were grouped using DBSCAN, with TCRdist sequence similarity added in when clustering inside HLA-allele-positive subsets. For co-occurrence clustering, repertoires with fewer than 30,000 or more than 120,000 public chains were excluded, along with 5 or 6 repertoires with anomalous nucleotide sharing. The table was pulled from immuneACCESS by TCRdb, which kept in-frame rearrangements only. Such tables lose some clones; where checked, under half of the loss comes from unresolved V genes, and the rest has no known cause. The V and J calls and clone size are taken from that table; D and trimming were inferred from the DNA. The sample data list 200,000 to 250,000 clones, and approximately 84% of these were observed just once. Over 0.5% of the sample comes from the top ten.

The cohort comprised several hundred healthy bone marrow donors. All cohort members were sampled while nominally healthy, although unrecorded immune exposures were likely present. The donor tested CMV seronegative and was one of the 352 seronegative cohort members. A peripheral blood sample was collected from each donor, and TCR beta sequencing was performed on peripheral blood mononuclear cells. The Qiagen DNeasy Blood Extraction Kit was used to extract genomic DNA from the blood cell samples. Here the chain combines TRBV2 and TRBJ1-5; the D region possibly corresponds to TRBD1 (5 bases align). Sequencing used PBMCs. The origin of this receptor is a woman aged 40 to 50 in good health and CMV-seronegative. This receptor has the CDR3 CASTGEGNQPQHF. The DNA sequence reads TGTGCCAGCACCGGGGAGGGGAATCAGCCCCAGCATTTT.